This entry is about one TCR beta chain. Its antigen is currently not known. No base quality values were provided; no much bigger clone lies one nucleotide off. This sample was included in a study of graft-versus-host responses after intestinal transplantation (dated by TCRdb to 2020 to 2022). Turning to the overall study: The transplants that recipients received were multivisceral, liver-intestinal, or isolated intestinal. All recipients received anti-thymocyte globulin induction followed by maintenance tacrolimus and steroids for 3 to 4 years. Graft-versus-host and host-versus-graft alloreactive T cell clones were tracked in the graft, circulation and bone marrow after intestinal transplantation using bulk TCR-beta CDR3 sequencing. Alloreactive clones were identified by sequencing pre-transplant mixed lymphocyte reaction products and comparing these products with unstimulated pre-transplant donor and recipient T cells. Of the 20 to 30 intestinal transplant recipients enrolled in the cohort, one of whom was a retransplant, a few patients without pretransplant specimens were excluded. A peak of at least 4% donor T cells among recipient peripheral blood mononuclear cells was the definition used for donor T cell macrochimerism. Instead of going to the commercial service, samples from a few later patients were sequenced in-house on an Illumina MiSeq and processed with MiXCR. The paper's findings and limits, for the study overall: The conclusions were limited by the relatively low number and heterogeneity of the intestinal transplant patients. In patients with donor T cell macrochimerism, the allografts had high GvH to HvG T cell clonal ratios. GvH clones turned up in recipient bone marrow, with some appearing earlier in ileal mucosa or blood, a pattern consistent with an intestinal mucosal origin. Early after transplant, peak levels of circulating GvH clones were associated with declines in HvG clones.

The protocol used for the library was the immunoSEQ multiplex PCR assay. For most patients, high-throughput TCR-beta CDR3 sequencing of genomic DNA was performed by Adaptive Biotechnologies. The authors' analysis ran thus. Adaptive's ImmunoSEQ software supplied the TCR sequencing data for 18 patients, while MiXCR and VDJtools were used to process a few other patients. CDR3 nucleotide sequences shared by donor and recipient were removed because the origin of these sequences could not be assigned. To count as alloreactive, a clone needed at least 2-fold expansion over unstimulated cells and a minimum CFSE-low frequency of 0.002% (template counts) or 0.001% (read counts). Mappable clones were those detected in sequenced pre-transplant spleen, lymph node, or MLR CFSE-low populations of the donor or recipient. Cumulative frequency of alloreactive clones was calculated as a percentage of all sequences weighted by copy number. TCRdb stores this immuneACCESS table with in-frame sequences only. Part of the clones is absent; in the studies checked, under half of the shortfall reflects unresolved V genes, and no reason is known for the rest. V and J calls and clone size are those listed in that table; D and trimming were worked out from the DNA. For this sample there are some 70,000 clones; roughly 92% appear just once. The top ten clones comprise less than 8% of the sample.

After transplant, bone marrow was aspirated from the posterior iliac crest or from another site chosen by the physician. Per the germline V gene (reference sequence), LNHDA is the CDR1 and SQIVND is the CDR2. Including cysteine and phenylalanine, the CDR3 has 16 amino acids. The kept DNA is CDR3 alone, 48 bases in frame from the first base. Between the V and J ends, shortened by 4 bases and 1 base respectively, the junction contains 14 bases. The rearranged chain carries TRBV19 and TRBJ2-4, and TRBD1 may be the D gene, going by 6 matching bases. The material sequenced was bone marrow, taken approximately 700 days after intestinal transplantation. The sequence came from a human patient who received an intestinal transplant, so some T cells may come from the graft donor. CDR3 sequence: CASSTPGDWAKNIQYF. The bases are TGTGCCAGTAGTACTCCAGGGGATTGGGCCAAAAACATTCAGTACTTC.